A single T cell receptor (beta chain) is shown here with its context. Its matching antigen is unknown. Given the absence of the conserved phenylalanine or tryptophan at the CDR3 end, a read error is likely. The data were obtained in a study of T cell repertoires in cytomegalovirus infection. In the study overall: CMV infection together with matching HLA type was indicated by public TCR beta signatures.

Germline CDR1 reads SGHTA; CDR2 reads FQGTGA. The CDR3 consists of 11 residues. TCRdb processed the reads anew with MiXCR; each CDR3 protein has one entry. The profile shows 100,000 or so distinct CDR3 sequences, around 32% of them singletons. The TCR originated in a human donor in good health (CMV status not recorded). Some clones in this sample may be carry-over from other donors' samples. The sequencing used CD8+ T cells from cultured PBMCs, collected from culture after CMV antigen stimulation. The rearrangement joins TRBV7-3 to TRBJ1-2; the D is unclear. CDR3 protein: CATSGVGGYTL. DNA for the CDR3: TGTGCAACAAGCGGTGTTGGTGGCTACACCTTA.